The following is a T cell receptor (beta chain) sequence with its context. Its target is not known. In terms of origin and age, donors were healthy Caucasian individuals from Russia aged 6 to 90. Isolating PBMCs gave at least 6 million of these cells per sample. Alongside a J-beta primer mix, a sample-barcoded 5' primer served in a second PCR lasting roughly 6 to 11 cycles. TCRdb redid the calling of the 5' RACE reads with MiXCR, one entry per CDR3 protein. The data hold 1.5 million to 2 million distinct CDR3 sequences, with approximately 30% observed a single time. This entry is derived from a study of blood T cells in healthy people across ages. Overall study results and limits: It was found that TCR beta diversity correlated strongly with the percentage of naive T cells. The unsorted PBMCs prevented any conclusive comparison of naive versus antigen-experienced cells.

CDR1 and CDR2 from the germline V gene are SNHLY and FYNNEI. CDR3 size: 18 residues. V dropped 4 bases and J dropped 0; count of bases not matched to a gene: 10. Sequencing used blood. The chain links TRBV2 to TRBJ1-5; 9 nucleotides align to TRBD1. The receptor's source is a woman aged 30 to 39 in good health. The CDR3 DNA follows: TGTGCCAGCAGTGGGTGGACAGGGGCAGTGAATAGCAATCAGCCCCAGCATTTT. It codes for CASSGWTGAVNSNQPQHF.